The 31 T cell receptor beta chains in this list originate from one sample, sequenced in a study of blood T cell repertoires in COVID-19 (TCRdb year 2020). Receptors were amplified or captured by the immunoSEQ multiplex PCR assay. TCRdb stores this immuneACCESS table with in-frame sequences only. Part of the clones is absent; in the studies checked, under half of the shortfall reflects unresolved V genes, and no reason is known for the rest. The sample yields about 170,000 clones; 80% to 95% were counted once. Roughly 5% of the sample lies in the top ten. Sequencing input: peripheral blood. These receptors were taken from a woman in her forties or fifties with acute or convalescent COVID-19.

The chain employs TRBV6-2 or TRBV6-3 and TRBJ1-1; D gene unclear. This CDR3 region has 15 residues. V was shortened by 1 base and J by 4 bases, with 13 bases between the two germline ends. Germline lookup yields CDR1 MNHEY and CDR2 SVGEGT. DNA of the CDR3: TGTGCCAGCAGTTACTTTTACTTACAGAGCACTGAAGCTTTCTTT. Translated: CASSYFYLQSTEAFF.

As for this clone: The junction and the germline gene differ at one end; a read error may be behind it. The chain has TRBV27 and TRBJ2-1; possible D gene TRBD1, 5 bases. There are 14 residues in the CDR3. CDR1 and CDR2 from the germline V gene are MNHEY and SMNVEV (reference sequence). The CDR3 region has the DNA TGTGCCAGCAGTGAGCTTTGGACGGACAACGAGCAGTTCTTC. Protein product: CASSELWTDNEQFF.

The chain carries TRBV5-1 and TRBJ2-1; 12 nucleotides agree with TRBD2. CDR3 length: 19 residues. CDR1 and CDR2 from the germline V gene are SGHRS and YFSETQ. V was clipped by 2 bases and J by 1 base; unmatched bases: 10. Here the CDR3 reads CASSFGLAGSTGSYNEQFF. In DNA, the CDR3 is TGCGCCAGCAGCTTTGGACTAGCGGGGTCCACCGGGTCCTACAATGAGCAGTTCTTC.

CDR3 region: CASSQQGATEAFF. The DNA for the CDR3 is TGCGCCAGCAGCCAACAGGGAGCCACTGAAGCTTTCTTT. V gene TRBV5-1 combines with J gene TRBJ1-1; a weak D match, TRBD1 (6 bases). CDR1 SGHRS and CDR2 YFSETQ come from the germline V gene. The ends were cut back, 4 bases at V and 4 bases at J, with 11 bases in the middle. The CDR3 is 13 amino acids.

V and J are TRBV5-1 and TRBJ2-5; TRBD1 matches at 7 bases. J was trimmed by 0 bases and V by 0 bases; bases with no gene match: 5. This CDR3 comprises 16 residues. Germline values: CDR1 SGHRS, CDR2 YFSETQ. The CDR3 spells CASSLESGQHQETQYF. The CDR3 DNA is TGCGCCAGCAGCTTGGAATCGGGACAGCACCAAGAGACCCAGTACTTC.

The V gene is TRBV19, the J gene TRBJ2-7, with D possibly matching TRBD1 (5 bases). CDR3 length equals 17 residues. V was cut by 2 bases and J by 3 bases, with 20 bases left in between. Looked up from germline, CDR1 is LNHDA and CDR2 is SQIVND (reference sequence). The CDR3 DNA sequence: TGTGCCAGTAGTATAAGCTCCGACAGCCTGGGATACTACGAGCAGTACTTC. Translation: CASSISSDSLGYYEQYF.

The chain uses TRBV5-4 and TRBJ1-1; D uncertain. Germline V gene lookup returns CDR1 SGHNT and CDR2 YYREEE (reference sequence). V was cut by 4 bases and J by 0 bases, with 7 bases left in between. This CDR3 comprises 13 residues. CDR3 DNA sequence: TGTGCCAGCAGCCCCACTATGAACACTGAAGCTTTCTTT. This sequence encodes CASSPTMNTEAFF.

The genes are TRBV19 and TRBJ2-3; no clear D. Trimming removed 3 bases at V and 0 bases at J, with 10 bases between. There are 15 residues in the CDR3. CDR1 is LNHDA and CDR2 is SQIVND in the germline V gene (reference sequence). The CDR3 DNA reads TGTGCCAGTAGTATGCAGATTGCTAGCACAGATACGCAGTATTTT. It encodes CASSMQIASTDTQYF.

The chain combines TRBV29-1 with TRBJ2-2; 12 bases fit TRBD2. Per germline, CDR1 SQVTM and CDR2 ANQGSEA. The CDR3 loop spans 18 amino acids. The trim removed 4 bases at V and 0 bases at J, leaving 9 bases unmatched. CDR3 bases: TGCAGCGTTGGTCTAGCGGGGGGGATATTTACGAACACCGGGGAGCTGTTTTTT. It codes for CSVGLAGGIFTNTGELFF.

V usage is TRBV9 and J usage is TRBJ1-1; no clear D. The V gene lost 0 bases and the J gene lost 1 base, with 10 bases spanning the gap. Germline CDR1 is SGDLS and CDR2 is YYNGEE. The CDR3 extends over 15 amino acids. The CDR3 DNA is TGTGCCAGCAGCGTAGGAGGCACAAAGAACACTGAAGCTTTCTTT. Its protein product is CASSVGGTKNTEAFF.

The rearrangement joins TRBV3-1 (or the pseudogene TRBV3-2) to TRBJ1-2, with 8 bases fitting TRBD1. The CDR3 runs 15 residues. Germline V gene sequence: CDR1 LGHDT, CDR2 YNNKEL (reference sequence). Trimming at V came to 5 bases and at J to 4 bases, leaving 9 bases not matched to a gene. The CDR3 loop is CASSSWTGKGYGYTF. The CDR3, as DNA: TGTGCCAGCAGCTCCTGGACAGGGAAAGGCTATGGCTACACCTTC.

The gene calls are TRBV2 and TRBJ1-1; possible D gene TRBD1, 6 bases. This CDR3 contains 14 residues. Germline V CDR1 and CDR2: SNHLY, FYNNEI. V was shortened by 7 bases and J by 2 bases, with 14 bases between the two germline ends. CDR3 coding DNA: TGTGCCAGCATCGGGGGGGCCTCAAACACTGAAGCTTTCTTT. Its translation: CASIGGASNTEAFF.

The chain uses TRBV11-2 and TRBJ1-3; 9 bases agree with TRBD1. V lost 4 bases and J lost 0; bases outside the gene matches: 7. Germline V gene data show CDR1 as SGHAT and CDR2 as FQNNGV. CDR3 size: 17 residues. The CDR3 nucleotides are TGTGCCAGCAGCTCTCCCCGGGACAGGGTCTCTGGAAACACCATATATTTT. Translating gives CASSSPRDRVSGNTIYF. The complete variable domain, with remaining parts taken from reference TRBV11-2 and TRBJ1-3, reads EAGVAQSPRYKIIEKRQSVAFWCNPISGHATLYWYQQILGQGPKLLIQFQNNGVVDDSQLPKDRFSAERLKGVDSTLKIQPAKLEDSAVYLCASSSPRDRVSGNTIYFGEGSWLTVV.

The rearrangement uses TRBV28 and TRBJ1-1, with TRBD1 matching over 8 bases. The CDR3 is 14 residues long. CDR1 is MDHEN, CDR2 SYDVKM, per germline. V shed 6 bases, J shed 1 base, and the junction held 4 bases outside the gene matches. This CDR3 is CASSPGGWNTEAFF. CDR3 bases: TGTGCCAGCAGCCCAGGGGGCTGGAACACTGAAGCTTTCTTT. Together with reference TRBV28 and TRBJ1-1, the CDR3 gives the full variable domain: DVKVTQSSRYLVKRTGEKVFLECVQDMDHENMFWYRQDPGLGLRLIYFSYDVKMKEKGDIPEGYSVSREKKERFSLILESASTNQTSMYLCASSPGGWNTEAFFGQGTRLTVV.

V and J are TRBV5-4 and TRBJ2-5; a possible D gene is TRBD2 (5 bases). V lost 6 bases, J lost 4 bases, and 10 bases lay in between. The CDR3 has 12 residues. Germline V gene sequence: CDR1 SGHNT, CDR2 YYREEE (reference sequence). CDR3 loop: CASNLRGETQYF. The CDR3 coding sequence is TGTGCCAGCAATCTTCGGGGAGAGACCCAGTACTTC.

CDR3 residues: CASSKAPHRGTEAFF. CDR3 nucleotides: TGTGCCAGCAGCAAAGCGCCCCACCGGGGCACTGAAGCTTTCTTT. The chain uses TRBV21-1 and TRBJ1-1. TRBV21-1 is listed as a pseudogene. The CDR3 covers 15 residues.

The chain carries TRBV2 and TRBJ2-5; TRBD2 agrees at 12 bases. The germline gives CDR1 SNHLY, CDR2 FYNNEI. V trimming: 7 bases; J trimming: 5 bases; junction bases outside the gene matches: 8. There are 15 residues in the CDR3. CDR3 residues: CASIPSGGAPETQYF. The CDR3 DNA is TGTGCCAGCATCCCTAGCGGGGGGGCCCCCGAGACCCAGTACTTC.

The chain couples TRBV24-1 to TRBJ1-2, with D unclear. Per germline, CDR1 KGHDR and CDR2 SFDVKD. This CDR3 has 15 amino acids. The V gene lost 4 bases and the J gene lost 2 bases, with 13 bases spanning the gap. CDR3 coding DNA: TGTGCCACCAGTGACCCCCGGGAGGAAAACTATGGCTACACCTTC. As protein: CATSDPREENYGYTF.

J is TRBJ1-1 and V is TRBV2; possible D gene TRBD1, 6 bases. The CDR3 loop spans 13 amino acids. Germline lookup yields CDR1 SNHLY and CDR2 FYNNEI. Trimming left V 7 bases short and J 1 base short, with 10 bases between. The CDR3 coding sequence is TGTGCCAGCAACAGGGCTGGGAACACTGAAGCTTTCTTT. It yields the protein CASNRAGNTEAFF.

The V gene is TRBV6-1, the J gene TRBJ1-3; D possibly corresponds to TRBD1 (5 bases). Germline loops: CDR1 MNHNS, CDR2 SASEGT. CDR3 length: 14 amino acids. Trimming removed 2 bases at V and 6 bases at J, with 11 bases between. CDR3 sequence reads: CASSEPGSLNTIYF. The DNA for the CDR3 is TGTGCCAGCAGTGAACCAGGGTCATTAAACACCATATATTTT.

The chain links TRBV29-1 to TRBJ1-2, with 7 bases that match TRBD1. Germline-derived CDR1 and CDR2 are SQVTM and ANQGSEA. The CDR3 has 12 amino acids. J lost 5 bases, V lost 4 bases, and 4 bases had no gene match. The CDR3 DNA reads as TGCAGCGTTGGGACAGGCGTTTATGGCTACACCTTC. Its translation: CSVGTGVYGYTF.

The rearrangement joins TRBV10-3 to TRBJ1-3; D is possibly TRBD1 (5 bases). Germline V gives CDR1 ENHRY, CDR2 SYGVKD. V lost 0 bases and J lost 6, with 9 bases in between. The CDR3 is made up of 14 amino acids. The CDR3 reads CAISESEGVNTIYF. CDR3 bases: TGTGCCATCAGTGAGTCGGAAGGGGTAAACACCATATATTTT.

The rearrangement uses TRBV6-1 and TRBJ1-5; a possible D gene is TRBD1 (6 bases). This CDR3 comprises 15 residues. Deletions cut 3 bases from V and 5 bases from J, with 14 bases between. Germline V gives CDR1 MNHNS, CDR2 SASEGT. CDR3 in DNA: TGTGCCAGCAGTGAGATGGGACATACATATCAGCCCCAGCATTTT. Encoded protein: CASSEMGHTYQPQHF.

This chain joins TRBV5-4 and TRBJ2-6, with TRBD1 matching 10 bases. CDR3 length: 19 amino acids. Unmatched junction bases numbered 10, after V lost 4 bases and J lost 0 bases. Germline assignment: CDR1 SGHNT and CDR2 YYREEE (reference sequence). CDR3 nucleotide sequence: TGTGCCAGCAGCCCGAGTTTGGGACAGGGGACCTCTGGGGCCAACGTCCTGACTTTC. It is translated as CASSPSLGQGTSGANVLTF.

The CDR3 sequence is CASSYGLGQGGSEAFF. Here the CDR3 DNA reads TGTGCCAGCAGTTATGGCCTTGGACAGGGAGGATCTGAAGCTTTCTTT. V is TRBV4-2 and J is TRBJ1-1; 8 nucleotides line up with TRBD1. CDR1 is LGHNA, CDR2 YNFKEQ, per germline. With V trimmed by 6 bases and J by 6 bases, 15 bases remained unmatched. This CDR3 comprises 16 residues.

This chain joins TRBV6-1 and TRBJ2-6; 11 bases match TRBD1. The CDR3 totals 18 residues. Per the germline V gene, CDR1 is MNHNS and CDR2 is SASEGT. V shed 4 bases, J shed 4 bases, and the junction held 9 bases outside the gene matches. CDR3 sequence: CASSVLGQGARGANVLTF. The CDR3 region has the DNA TGTGCCAGCAGTGTACTAGGACAGGGGGCGCGAGGGGCCAACGTCCTGACTTTC.

This chain connects TRBV11-1 to TRBJ2-1; TRBD1 is a possible D gene (6 bases). This CDR3 is 11 amino acids long. The V end was cut by 3 bases, the J end by 11 bases, with 8 bases between. Germline CDR1 is SGHAT and CDR2 is FQDESV (reference sequence). CDR3 DNA sequence: TGTGCCAGCAGCTTGGACAGTCAGCAGTTCTTC. Amino acids: CASSLDSQQFF.

The rearrangement links TRBV29-1 to TRBJ2-1, with 8 bases aligning to TRBD1. Germline V lookup: CDR1 SQVTM, CDR2 ANQGSEA. Trimming removed 4 bases from V and 5 bases from J; junction bases left unmatched: 7. The CDR3 spans 14 residues. The CDR3 DNA reads TGCAGCGTTGGAGAGCCAGGGGGCCACAATGAGCAGTTCTTC. Its protein product is CSVGEPGGHNEQFF.

V and J are TRBV6-6 and TRBJ1-5; no definite D call. Germline V gene data show CDR1 as MNHNY and CDR2 as SVGAGI (reference sequence). V lost 2 bases and J 1 base, leaving 6 bases between the germline ends. The CDR3 has 14 amino acids. CDR3 in amino acids: CASSYMESNQPQHF. For the CDR3, the DNA is TGTGCCAGCAGTTACATGGAGAGCAATCAGCCCCAGCATTTT.

The genes are TRBV2 and TRBJ2-1; TRBD2 matches 9 bases. Germline assignment: CDR1 SNHLY and CDR2 FYNNEI. The CDR3 covers 15 residues. Trimming took 7 bases from V and 8 from J; bases not matched to a gene: 12. The chain's CDR3 is CASTLGGGAKDEQFF. The CDR3 DNA follows: TGTGCCAGCACCCTTGGCGGGGGGGCCAAGGATGAGCAGTTCTTC. Filled out from reference TRBV2 and TRBJ2-1, the complete variable domain reads EPEVTQTPSHQVTQMGQEVILRCVPISNHLYFYWYRQILGQKVEFLVSFYNNEISEKSEIFDDQFSVERPDGSNFTLKIRSTKLEDSAMYFCASTLGGGAKDEQFFGPGTRLTVL.

In this sample, this clone turned up once. This rearrangement joins TRBV24-1 to TRBJ2-1; 11 bases map to TRBD2. Trimming at V came to 4 bases and at J to 4 bases, leaving 8 bases not matched to a gene. The germline V gene has CDR1 KGHDR and CDR2 SFDVKD. This CDR3 spans 17 amino acids. CDR3 sequence reads: CATSDFKLAGEYNEQFF. The CDR3 coding sequence is TGTGCCACCAGTGACTTTAAACTAGCGGGGGAGTACAATGAGCAGTTCTTC.